This TCR beta chain was retrieved from a study of T cell responses to AZD1222 COVID-19 vaccine. Study results and caveats: White British people made up most donors, females outnumbered males, and clonal diversity was possibly underestimated. Reportedly, nearly half of unique spike TCRs recognized epitopes outside B.1.351/B.1.1.7 mutations.

The table came from immunoSEQ multiplex PCR; TCRdb's copy has only in-frame clones and leaves some out. The sample gives 140,000 to 150,000 clones, roughly 92% of which show up once; over 4% is in the top ten. Doses given second, at about 4 or about 12 weeks, were pooled. The CDR3 is 17 amino acids. The ends were cut back, 1 base at V and 6 bases at J, with 23 bases in the middle. In germline, CDR1 is SGHDT, CDR2 YYEEEE. This clone was recorded only once. Its antigen is undetermined. The origin of this receptor is an adult who received the AZD1222 COVID-19 vaccine. The V call is TRBV5-6, the J call TRBJ2-7, with D tentatively TRBD1 (6 bases). Specimen: peripheral blood, collected 28 days after the second AZD1222 dose. CDR3 DNA sequence: TGTGCCAGCAGCTTGTCGGCTCAGGGCAGGGGAAGAAGCGAGCAGTACTTC. Translation gives CASSLSAQGRGRSEQYF.